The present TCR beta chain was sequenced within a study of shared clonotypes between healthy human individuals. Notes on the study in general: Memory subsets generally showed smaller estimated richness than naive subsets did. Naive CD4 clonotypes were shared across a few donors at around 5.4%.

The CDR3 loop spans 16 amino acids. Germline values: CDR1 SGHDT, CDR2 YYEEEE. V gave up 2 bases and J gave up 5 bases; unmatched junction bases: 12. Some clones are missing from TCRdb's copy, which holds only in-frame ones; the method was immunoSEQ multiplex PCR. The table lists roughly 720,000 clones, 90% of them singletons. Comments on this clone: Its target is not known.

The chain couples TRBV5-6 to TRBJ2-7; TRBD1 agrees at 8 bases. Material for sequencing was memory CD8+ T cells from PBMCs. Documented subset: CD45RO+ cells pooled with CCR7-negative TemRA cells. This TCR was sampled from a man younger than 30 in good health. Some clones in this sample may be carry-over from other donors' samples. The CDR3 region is CASSFYGDRLLDEQYF. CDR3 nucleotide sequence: TGTGCCAGCAGCTTTTACGGGGACAGGCTACTCGACGAGCAGTACTTC.